A single sample gave rise to the 23 T cell receptor beta chains below, sequenced in a study of T cells in localized non-small cell lung cancer. Produced via immunoSEQ multiplex PCR; TCRdb's table is partial and in-frame only. The sample carries 90,000 to 100,000 clones, roughly 90% recorded once. The sample here was PBMCs, taken before any cancer treatment. The receptors derive from a woman aged 35 to 70 with stage II squamous cell lung carcinoma.

J is TRBJ1-1 and V is TRBV10-3; 8 positions match TRBD1. This CDR3 is built from 13 residues. V lost 9 bases and J lost 1; bases outside the gene matches: 4. Germline CDR1 is ENHRY and CDR2 is SYGVKD. The CDR3 loop is CAIATGGNTEAFF. DNA for the CDR3: TGTGCCATTGCTACAGGGGGGAACACTGAAGCTTTCTTT.

The rearrangement uses TRBV5-6 and TRBJ1-5; TRBD1 matches at 8 bases. From germline, CDR1 is SGHDT and CDR2 YYEEEE. The CDR3 is 14 residues long. J gave up 10 bases and V 3 bases, and 9 bases lay outside the gene matches. DNA for the CDR3: TGTGCCAGCAGCTCCTCGACAGGGGTCAATCCCCAGCATTTT. This sequence encodes CASSSSTGVNPQHF.

The chain's CDR3 is CASSAGTGQGRYEQYF. The CDR3 bases are TGCGCCAGCAGCGCGGGGACCGGACAGGGGCGGTACGAGCAGTACTTC. The rearrangement joins TRBV5-1 to TRBJ2-7, with TRBD1 identical over 9 bases. V lost 4 bases and J lost 4; bases outside the gene matches: 12. Germline V CDR1 and CDR2: SGHRS, YFSETQ. The CDR3 extends over 16 amino acids.

As for this clone: The junction and the germline gene differ at one end; a read error may be behind it. V usage is TRBV6-6 and J usage is TRBJ1-4, with D possibly TRBD1 on 5 matching bases. The CDR3 is made up of 15 amino acids. Germline V CDR1 and CDR2: MNHNY, SVGAGI (reference sequence). CDR3 in amino acids: CASSYMGATNEKLFF. In nucleotides, the CDR3 is TGTGCTAGCAGTTACATGGGGGCAACTAATGAAAAACTGTTTTTT.

The chain combines TRBV7-8 with TRBJ2-7; the D gene is possibly TRBD2 (6 bases). V was clipped by 2 bases and J by 1 base, with 18 bases between them. The CDR3 sequence is 17 residues long. CDR1 is SGHVS, CDR2 FQNEAQ, per germline. The CDR3 loop is CASSLSPGLQISYEQYF. CDR3 DNA: TGTGCCAGCAGCTTATCCCCGGGACTGCAAATTTCCTACGAGCAGTACTTC.

This clone appeared a few times. The chain carries TRBV9 and TRBJ2-1; perhaps D is TRBD1 or TRBD2 (5 bases each). Germline V CDR1 and CDR2: SGDLS, YYNGEE. The CDR3 contains 16 residues. V was shortened by 0 bases and J by 15 bases, with 25 bases between the two germline ends. The CDR3, as DNA: TGTGCCAGCAGCGTAGTATCCGGGGTAGCTGGGGCGTGCGGGTTCTTC. It translates to CASSVVSGVAGACGFF.

The rearrangement links TRBV21-1 to TRBJ2-5; TRBD1, the D gene given by the table, was not confirmed from the DNA. TRBV21-1 is described as a pseudogene. CDR3 length: 19 residues. CDR3 DNA: TGTGCCAGCAGCAAAGAGAGGGGGACAGGGACCCCCTACCAAGAGACCCAGTACTTC. Its translation is CASSKERGTGTPYQETQYF.

V is TRBV6-1 and J is TRBJ2-1; D may be TRBD1 (6 bases). Germline loops: CDR1 MNHNS, CDR2 SASEGT. Between the trimmed V and J ends, which lost 3 bases and 9 bases, there was a span of 15 bases. CDR3 length equals 14 residues. The CDR3 sequence is CASSEVRGWIEQFF. CDR3 nucleotides: TGTGCCAGCAGTGAGGTTAGGGGGTGGATTGAGCAGTTCTTC.

The rearrangement links TRBV4-1 to TRBJ1-3, with D uncertain. The CDR3 length is 14 residues. Trimming took 4 bases from V and 0 from J, leaving 7 bases between them. Germline loops: CDR1 MGHRA, CDR2 YSYEKL. DNA of the CDR3: TGCGCCAGCAGCCCTGTGCCCTCTGGAAACACCATATATTTT. Its translation is CASSPVPSGNTIYF.

The genes are TRBV6-5 and TRBJ1-1, with no clear D. The CDR3 covers 15 residues. Trimming left V 6 bases short and J 5 bases short, with 19 bases between. In germline, CDR1 is MNHEY, CDR2 SVGAGI. The CDR3: CASSPVGLAGTEAFF. CDR3 nucleotide sequence: TGTGCCAGCAGCCCCGTGGGCCTGGCGGGAACTGAAGCTTTCTTT.

The chain carries TRBV19 and TRBJ2-5; maybe TRBD2 (6 bases). With the DNA end fitting TRBJ2-7 better, the J assignment may be wrong. CDR1 is LNHDA and CDR2 is SQIVND in the germline V gene (reference sequence). There are 16 residues in the CDR3. The CDR3 nucleotides are TGTGCCAGTAGTAGGCGCCCAGCGGGTAGCTCCTACGAGCAGTACTTC. Residues: CASSRRPAGSSYEQYF.

The chain carries TRBV28 and TRBJ1-5; TRBD1 aligns across 8 bases. CDR3 size: 14 residues. The trim removed 4 bases at V and 5 bases at J, leaving 4 bases unmatched. Germline lookup yields CDR1 MDHEN and CDR2 SYDVKM. CDR3 in amino acids: CASSSGQGYQPQHF. The CDR3 nucleotides are TGTGCCAGCAGTTCTGGACAGGGCTATCAGCCCCAGCATTTT.

This chain links TRBV4-1 with TRBJ2-7, with 7 bases identical to TRBD1. V lost 1 base to trimming and J lost 4 bases; unmatched junction nucleotides: 10. CDR1 MGHRA and CDR2 YSYEKL come from the germline V gene. CDR3 length equals 16 residues. The CDR3 reads CASSQVPGQSTYEQYF. In nucleotides, the CDR3 is TGCGCCAGCAGCCAAGTTCCGGGACAGTCCACGTACGAGCAGTACTTC.

The V and J genes are TRBV2 and TRBJ2-1, with 7 bases that match TRBD2. This CDR3 is built from 17 residues. The germline V gene has CDR1 SNHLY and CDR2 FYNNEI. The V segment lost 6 bases and the J segment 3 bases; nucleotides outside the gene matches: 14. The CDR3 nucleotides read TGTGCCAGCAGGGCCCTGGGCCTAGCGGAGGACTACAATGAGCAGTTCTTC. Amino acid sequence: CASRALGLAEDYNEQFF.

The chain's CDR3 is CASNHRNTPKQFF. In DNA form, the CDR3 reads TGTGCCAGCAATCATAGAAATACCCCCAAGCAGTTCTTC. The chain carries TRBV19 and TRBJ2-1; no firm D call. V lost 9 bases, J lost 11 bases, and 20 bases lay in between. Germline CDR1 reads LNHDA; CDR2 reads SQIVND (reference sequence). The CDR3 contains 13 residues.

This chain uses TRBV2 with TRBJ2-1, with 10 bases lining up with TRBD2. This CDR3 has 15 residues. Trimming took 8 bases from V and 6 from J; bases not matched to a gene: 10. Per germline, CDR1 SNHLY and CDR2 FYNNEI. CDR3 nucleotides: TGTGCCAGCCAATTACTAGCGGGAAACGGCAATGAGCAGTTCTTC. This sequence encodes CASQLLAGNGNEQFF.

The count of this clone is one. The chain employs TRBV13 and TRBJ2-1, with TRBD2 matching 10 bases. The CDR3 extends over 17 amino acids. The J segment lost 6 bases and the V segment lost 1 base, leaving 9 bases of the junction unmatched. The V gene's germline CDR1 is PRHDT and CDR2 FYEKMQ (reference sequence). CDR3 amino acids: CASSLEGLAGEGNEQFF. The CDR3 nucleotides read TGTGCCAGCAGCTTAGAGGGCCTAGCGGGAGAGGGCAATGAGCAGTTCTTC.

This chain joins TRBV14 and TRBJ2-3, with 11 bases fitting TRBD2. The germline gives CDR1 SGHDN, CDR2 FVKESK. CDR3 size: 19 residues. With V trimmed by 4 bases and J by 0 bases, 12 bases remained unmatched. The CDR3 bases are TGTGCCAGCAGCCGCCGAGGGGGGACTAGCGGAGTTAGCACAGATACGCAGTATTTT. Translated: CASSRRGGTSGVSTDTQYF. Supplemented by reference TRBV14 and TRBJ2-3, the full variable domain reads EAGVTQFPSHSVIEKGQTVTLRCDPISGHDNLYWYRRVMGKEIKFLLHFVKESKQDESGMPNNRFLAERTGGTYSTLKVQPAELEDSGVYFCASSRRGGTSGVSTDTQYFGPGTRLTVL.

The chain joins TRBV30 to TRBJ2-7; weak D call: TRBD1 (5 bases). Per germline, CDR1 GTSNPN and CDR2 SVGIG (reference sequence). The germline V and J ends were trimmed by 0 bases and 5 bases, with 11 bases remaining between them. The CDR3 extends over 13 amino acids. CDR3 in DNA: TGTGCCTGGAGTGTAGGTCAGGGAAACGAGCAGTACTTC. Its protein is CAWSVGQGNEQYF.

The rearrangement joins TRBV9 to TRBJ2-7; 10 bases align to TRBD2. Germline trimming cut 1 base from V and 6 bases from J; bases unmatched to any gene: 7. The CDR3 runs 15 residues. Germline values: CDR1 SGDLS, CDR2 YYNGEE. The CDR3 loop reads CASSVSSGGLGEQYF. The CDR3, as DNA: TGTGCCAGCAGCGTATCTAGCGGGGGCCTGGGCGAGCAGTACTTC. Looking up the rest from reference TRBV9 and TRBJ2-7 gives the full variable domain: DSGVTQTPKHLITATGQRVTLRCSPRSGDLSVYWYQQSLDQGLQFLIQYYNGEERAKGNILERFSAQQFPDLHSELNLSSLELGDSALYFCASSVSSGGLGEQYFGPGTRLTVT.

The gene calls are TRBV28 and TRBJ2-7; D uncertain. Germline loops: CDR1 MDHEN, CDR2 SYDVKM. CDR3 size: 12 residues. The V and J ends lost 3 bases and 6 bases respectively, with 9 bases between them. CDR3 sequence: CASSLIETEQYF. The CDR3 DNA follows: TGTGCCAGCAGTTTGATAGAAACCGAGCAGTACTTC.

This chain uses TRBV11-2 with TRBJ2-1, with D perhaps assigned TRBD1 or TRBD2 (5 bases each). The CDR3 has 14 amino acids. Per the germline V gene, CDR1 is SGHAT and CDR2 is FQNNGV. The V and J ends lost 1 base and 13 bases respectively, with 17 bases between them. The CDR3 DNA follows: TGTGCCAGCAGCTTAGGAAGTGGGACCCCAGAACAGTTCTTC. The encoded protein is CASSLGSGTPEQFF.

The gene calls are TRBV29-1 and TRBJ1-2; D unclear. V lost 7 bases and J 6 bases, leaving 18 bases between the germline ends. CDR1 SQVTM and CDR2 ANQGSEA come from the germline V gene. The CDR3 is 13 residues long. The DNA for the CDR3 is TGCAGCGCGCTTCCGGGGAGTGAGGATGGCTACACCTTC. Its protein product is CSALPGSEDGYTF.